A single sample gave rise to the 30 T cell receptor beta chains below, sequenced in a study of PD-L1 blockade in urothelial cancer. Time point specified: pretreatment peripheral blood. Sequencing used immunoSEQ multiplex PCR; TCRdb keeps in-frame clones, though not all of them. The table lists tens of thousands of clones, roughly four fifths of them singletons. The sequences come from PBMCs, collected around atezolizumab (anti-PD-L1) treatment. The receptors shown here come from a man aged 55-75 years with urothelial cancer.

This clone was seen a few times. The chain uses TRBV21-1 and TRBJ1-1. TRBV21-1 is described as a pseudogene. The CDR3 consists of 13 residues. The CDR3 here is CASSPGDGDGAFF. Written as DNA, the CDR3 is TGTGCCAGCAGCCCGGGGGACGGAGATGGAGCTTTCTTT.

V and J are TRBV5-1 and TRBJ1-4; a weak D match, TRBD1 (5 bases). Germline values: CDR1 SGHRS, CDR2 YFSETQ. Trimming removed 1 base at V and 7 bases at J, with 11 bases between. The CDR3 is 14 amino acids. The CDR3 sequence: CASSLNPGPEKLFF. The CDR3 DNA follows: TGCGCCAGCAGCTTGAATCCAGGGCCTGAAAAACTGTTTTTT.

This rearrangement joins TRBV5-8 to TRBJ1-1, with TRBD1 matching 9 bases. The J segment lost 1 base and the V segment lost 3 bases, leaving 4 bases of the junction unmatched. The CDR3 spans 15 residues. CDR1 SGHTS and CDR2 YDEGEE come from the germline V gene. DNA of the CDR3: TGTGCCAGCAGCTCGGGGACAGGGCAGAACACTGAAGCTTTCTTT. It is translated as CASSSGTGQNTEAFF. The full variable domain, rest sourced from reference TRBV5-8 and TRBJ1-1, is EAGVTQSPTHLIKTRGQQATLRCSPISGHTSVYWYQQALGLGLQFLLWYDEGEERNRGNFPPRFSGRQFPNYSSELNVNALELEDSALYLCASSSGTGQNTEAFFGQGTRLTVV.

The genes are TRBV2 and TRBJ2-5; 10 bases agree with TRBD2. Germline lookup yields CDR1 SNHLY and CDR2 FYNNEI. The CDR3 is 15 amino acids. The J segment lost 0 bases and the V segment lost 7 bases, leaving 5 bases of the junction unmatched. The CDR3 nucleotides are TGTGCCAGCAACCTAGCGGGGGAGTACCAAGAGACCCAGTACTTC. Translation gives CASNLAGEYQETQYF.

The chain carries TRBV5-4 and TRBJ2-2; the match to TRBD2 covers 11 bases. The CDR3 totals 16 residues. Per the germline V gene, CDR1 is SGHNT and CDR2 is YYREEE (reference sequence). The J segment lost 4 bases and the V segment lost 2 bases, leaving 4 bases of the junction unmatched. CDR3 sequence: CASSLPGTSGTGELFF. CDR3 coding DNA: TGTGCCAGCAGCTTACCCGGGACTAGCGGCACCGGGGAGCTGTTTTTT.

CDR3 region: CASSLVAGGDQPQHF. The CDR3 bases are TGCGCCAGCAGCTTGGTAGCAGGGGGTGATCAGCCCCAGCATTTT. The V call is TRBV5-1, the J call TRBJ1-5; 7 positions match TRBD1. The germline gives CDR1 SGHRS, CDR2 YFSETQ. V shed 0 bases and J 5 bases; nucleotides not matched to a gene: 5. The CDR3 is made up of 15 amino acids.

The chain joins TRBV30 to TRBJ1-4, with TRBD1 matching 7 bases. V lost 0 bases to trimming and J lost 6 bases; unmatched junction nucleotides: 4. There are 14 residues in the CDR3. CDR1 GTSNPN and CDR2 SVGIG come from the germline V gene (reference sequence). This CDR3 reads CAWSVGTADEKLFF. The CDR3 DNA follows: TGTGCCTGGAGTGTAGGGACAGCTGATGAAAAACTGTTTTTT.

The chain uses TRBV28 and TRBJ1-2, with D tentatively TRBD1 (5 bases). The CDR3 runs 11 residues. Germline V lookup: CDR1 MDHEN, CDR2 SYDVKM. The CDR3 loop is CATQAPSGYTF. Here the CDR3 DNA reads TGTGCTACACAGGCCCCTTCAGGCTACACCTTC.

This clone was seen more than once but under ten times. The CDR3 sequence: CAWSAGTGYPLNTGELFF. Written as DNA, the CDR3 is TGTGCCTGGAGTGCCGGGACAGGGTATCCTCTGAACACCGGGGAGCTGTTTTTT. The chain employs TRBV30 and TRBJ2-2; 9 bases line up with TRBD1. Germline assignment: CDR1 GTSNPN and CDR2 SVGIG (reference sequence). The CDR3 has 18 residues. The V segment lost 1 base and the J segment 1 base; nucleotides outside the gene matches: 10.

This clone was detected once. The chain joins TRBV7-2 to TRBJ2-5; 8 positions agree with TRBD2. V trimming: 3 bases; J trimming: 7 bases; junction bases outside the gene matches: 10. CDR1 and CDR2 (germline): SGHTA, FQGNSA. The CDR3 is made up of 15 amino acids. This CDR3 reads CASSFSGETAGTQYF. CDR3 DNA: TGTGCCAGCAGCTTTAGCGGGGAGACCGCCGGGACCCAGTACTTC.

The count of this clone is one. The chain combines TRBV10-3 with TRBJ1-1; TRBD1 is a possible D gene (5 bases). V was shortened by 7 bases and J by 5 bases, with 17 bases between the two germline ends. Germline V gene sequence: CDR1 ENHRY, CDR2 SYGVKD. CDR3 length equals 14 residues. The CDR3 DNA follows: TGTGCCATCAAACCCGGACGGGAGGGGACTGAAGCTTTCTTT. Residues: CAIKPGREGTEAFF.

This clone was seen a handful of times. The rearrangement links TRBV30 to TRBJ1-2; 8 positions agree with TRBD1. This CDR3 contains 14 residues. The V gene end was trimmed by 3 bases and the J gene end by 7 bases; junction bases not matched to a gene: 10. Per the germline V gene, CDR1 is GTSNPN and CDR2 is SVGIG (reference sequence). The CDR3 spells CAWRRDRSYRGYTF. The CDR3 nucleotides are TGTGCCTGGAGGCGGGACAGGTCTTATCGTGGCTACACCTTC.

This clone came up once. V usage is TRBV6-1 and J usage is TRBJ1-2, with D uncertain. The CDR3 contains 14 residues. CDR1 MNHNS and CDR2 SASEGT come from the germline V gene. V was pared by 6 bases and J by 8 bases, with 19 bases between. The CDR3 bases are TGTGCCAGCAGGAGAGATAAAGTCTCGGGGGGCTACACCTTC. It codes for CASRRDKVSGGYTF.

The rearrangement joins TRBV5-4 to TRBJ1-6; D is unresolved. Germline lookup yields CDR1 SGHNT and CDR2 YYREEE (reference sequence). Trimming left V 0 bases short and J 7 bases short, with 5 bases between. The CDR3 loop spans 13 amino acids. The CDR3 sequence: CASSLDSNSPLHF. In DNA form, the CDR3 reads TGTGCCAGCAGCTTGGACAGCAATTCACCCCTCCACTTT.

The rearrangement joins TRBV7-2 to TRBJ1-1; unclear D gene. Trimming shortened V by 3 bases and J by 3 bases, and 8 bases separated the two germline ends. Germline CDR1 is SGHTA and CDR2 is FQGNSA. The CDR3 length is 13 residues. CDR3 DNA: TGTGCCAGCAGCTTGAGGCGGGACACTGAAGCTTTCTTT. Its protein product is CASSLRRDTEAFF.

V usage is TRBV5-1 and J usage is TRBJ1-2; 8 bases match TRBD1. The CDR3 has 14 amino acids. Germline V gene data show CDR1 as SGHRS and CDR2 as YFSETQ. Trimming took 3 bases from V and 2 from J; bases not matched to a gene: 3. The CDR3 nucleotides are TGCGCCAGCAGCTACCGGGACAGGAACTATGGCTACACCTTC. Its translation is CASSYRDRNYGYTF.

The chain carries TRBV6-1 and TRBJ1-6; unclear D gene. This CDR3 region has 19 residues. V shed 3 bases and J shed 5 bases, with 23 bases lying between them. Germline CDR1 is MNHNS and CDR2 is SASEGT. Here the CDR3 DNA reads TGTGCCAGCAGTGAGGGGAATCAACGCGGGAGTTATAATAATTCACCCCTCCACTTT. This codes for CASSEGNQRGSYNNSPLHF.

In nucleotides, the CDR3 is TGTGCCAGCTCACCGGGACTAAGGGAGACCCAGTACTTC. Translated, it gives CASSPGLRETQYF. The chain has TRBV18 and TRBJ2-5; 7 positions agree with TRBD2. V was pared by 3 bases and J by 5 bases, with 3 bases of the junction left unmatched. Germline-derived CDR1 and CDR2 are KGHSH and LQKENI. CDR3 size: 13 residues.

This chain uses TRBV10-3 with TRBJ1-5; the D gene is possibly TRBD1 (6 bases). The CDR3 length is 15 residues. Germline assignment: CDR1 ENHRY and CDR2 SYGVKD. Trimming pared 2 bases from V and 0 bases from J, leaving 8 bases between. The CDR3 loop is CAISEQGHSNQPQHF. The CDR3 DNA reads TGTGCCATCAGTGAGCAGGGACATAGCAATCAGCCCCAGCATTTT.

The gene calls are TRBV7-8 and TRBJ2-7; no clear D gene. V lost 4 bases and J lost 3, with 10 bases in between. The CDR3 contains 13 residues. Germline assignment: CDR1 SGHVS and CDR2 FQNEAQ. Here the CDR3 DNA reads TGTGCCAGCAGCTACGGTGGAGACTACGAGCAGTACTTC. Protein product: CASSYGGDYEQYF.

The chain carries TRBV5-6 and TRBJ1-5; 7 positions match TRBD1. The CDR3 contains 17 residues. Germline assignment: CDR1 SGHDT and CDR2 YYEEEE. The trim removed 4 bases at V and 7 bases at J, leaving 17 bases unmatched. CDR3 DNA: TGTGCCAGCAGCCTCGGGACAGCGTATTGGGCCGTACAGCCCCAGCATTTT. Protein product: CASSLGTAYWAVQPQHF.

This clone was counted only a few times. The chain joins TRBV2 to TRBJ2-2; D not resolved. Germline assignment: CDR1 SNHLY and CDR2 FYNNEI. The CDR3 has 13 amino acids. Trimming took 4 bases from V and 6 from J, leaving 9 bases between them. Here the CDR3 reads CASSVARSGELFF. Here the CDR3 DNA reads TGTGCCAGCAGTGTCGCGCGGTCCGGGGAGCTGTTTTTT.

This chain connects TRBV7-2 to TRBJ1-2; no reliable D call. V lost 5 bases and J lost 7, with 17 bases in between. CDR3 length: 14 residues. Looked up from germline, CDR1 is SGHTA and CDR2 is FQGNSA. CDR3 region: CASSLSGFDFGYTF. The CDR3 region has the DNA TGTGCCAGCAGCCTGTCGGGGTTCGACTTTGGCTACACCTTC.

The chain joins TRBV6-1 to TRBJ2-5; the D gene is possibly TRBD1 (6 bases). The V end lost 1 base, the J end lost 5 bases, and 11 bases lay between the germline ends. CDR1 and CDR2 (germline): MNHNS, SASEGT. The CDR3 totals 14 residues. The DNA for the CDR3 is TGTGCCAGCAGTGAAGTGGGGGCGGCGGAGACCCAGTACTTC. Translation: CASSEVGAAETQYF.

This chain uses TRBV6-4 with TRBJ2-3; 9 bases align to TRBD1. CDR1 is MRHNA and CDR2 is SNTAGT in the germline V gene. This CDR3 contains 15 residues. Losses at the gene ends were 10 bases for V and 2 bases for J; bases not matched to a gene: 10. CDR3 coding DNA: TGTGCCACCGGACAGGGGATAGGCCCCACAGATACGCAGTATTTT. This encodes CATGQGIGPTDTQYF.

This rearrangement joins TRBV28 to TRBJ1-5, with 8 bases identical to TRBD1. Per the germline V gene, CDR1 is MDHEN and CDR2 is SYDVKM. The CDR3 has 15 residues. Trimming took 5 bases from V and 3 from J; bases not matched to a gene: 6. The CDR3 sequence is CASSPGQGSNQPQHF. The CDR3, as DNA: TGTGCCAGCAGTCCTGGACAGGGTTCCAATCAGCCCCAGCATTTT.

This chain joins TRBV19 and TRBJ2-3; 16 bases are a match to TRBD2. The CDR3 is 19 amino acids. Trimming removed 6 bases from V and 1 base from J; junction bases left unmatched: 10. In germline, CDR1 is LNHDA, CDR2 SQIVND (reference sequence). In DNA form, the CDR3 reads TGTGCCAGTAGCCCCTGGGGACTAGCGGGGGGGCCGGGCACAGATACGCAGTATTTT. Amino acid sequence: CASSPWGLAGGPGTDTQYF. Filled out from reference TRBV19 and TRBJ2-3, the complete variable domain reads DGGITQSPKYLFRKEGQNVTLSCEQNLNHDAMYWYRQDPGQGLRLIYYSQIVNDFQKGDIAEGYSVSREKKESFPLTVTSAQKNPTAFYLCASSPWGLAGGPGTDTQYFGPGTRLTVL.

The rearrangement uses TRBV6-1 and TRBJ1-5; D uncertain. Germline V gene lookup returns CDR1 MNHNS and CDR2 SASEGT. V was clipped by 5 bases and J by 1 base, with 9 bases between them. The CDR3 covers 14 residues. The CDR3 nucleotides are TGTGCCAGCAGTCGAAGTCAGAGCAATCAGCCCCAGCATTTT. Amino acid sequence: CASSRSQSNQPQHF.

V gene TRBV6-6 combines with J gene TRBJ1-2; TRBD1 is a possible D gene (5 bases). The CDR3 length is 13 residues. The germline CDR1 and CDR2 sequences are MNHNY and SVGAGI (reference sequence). V was clipped by 5 bases and J by 5 bases, with 12 bases between them. The CDR3 here is CASSGRDSYGYTF. The CDR3 coding sequence is TGTGCCAGCAGTGGACGGGACTCTTATGGCTACACCTTC.

The chain employs TRBV6-1 and TRBJ2-7; 9 bases fit TRBD1. Germline lookup yields CDR1 MNHNS and CDR2 SASEGT. The CDR3 sequence is 13 residues long. The J segment lost 5 bases and the V segment lost 8 bases, leaving 7 bases of the junction unmatched. The CDR3 nucleotides read TGTGCCAGCGGGGGACAGGGAATCGACGAGCAGTACTTC. Its translation: CASGGQGIDEQYF.